Below are 21 T cell receptor beta chains sequenced from a single sample in a study of T cell responses to AZD1222 COVID-19 vaccine. This table comes from immunoSEQ multiplex PCR, and its TCRdb copy is limited to in-frame clones, with some not included. The data contain under 150,000 clones, about nine tenths of them singletons. The specimen was peripheral blood, collected on day 0 of AZD1222 vaccination. Receptors were obtained from an adult in good health.

The chain has TRBV5-1 and TRBJ2-7; 8 bases line up with TRBD1. From germline, CDR1 is SGHRS and CDR2 YFSETQ. The CDR3 contains 16 residues. V was pared by 4 bases and J by 3 bases, with 12 bases of the junction left unmatched. Here the CDR3 DNA reads TGCGCCAGCAGCCCCCCGGGACAGGTAAAAGTCTACGAGCAGTACTTC. Translated: CASSPPGQVKVYEQYF.

The V and J genes are TRBV19 and TRBJ2-2, with TRBD2 identical over 9 bases. Germline V gene sequence: CDR1 LNHDA, CDR2 SQIVND (reference sequence). V trimming: 8 bases; J trimming: 2 bases; junction bases outside the gene matches: 12. The CDR3 runs 17 residues. The CDR3 is CASRGRGLAGNTGELFF. CDR3 nucleotide sequence: TGTGCCAGTCGGGGAAGGGGACTAGCCGGAAACACCGGGGAGCTGTTTTTT.

The J gene is TRBJ1-2, the V gene TRBV7-2; maybe TRBD1 (6 bases). Trimming shortened V by 3 bases and J by 8 bases, and 16 bases separated the two germline ends. Germline V gene sequence: CDR1 SGHTA, CDR2 FQGNSA. The CDR3 consists of 14 residues. CDR3 protein: CASSLGRGIKGYTF. CDR3 nucleotides: TGTGCCAGCAGCTTGGGCAGGGGAATTAAAGGCTACACCTTC.

The chain joins TRBV29-1 to TRBJ2-7; 7 bases align to TRBD1. Trimming cost V 7 bases and J 2 bases; bases outside gene matches: 8. The CDR3 runs to 13 residues. Per germline, CDR1 SQVTM and CDR2 ANQGSEA. Here the CDR3 reads CSAFDRATYEQYF. The CDR3, as DNA: TGCAGCGCATTTGACAGGGCCACCTACGAGCAGTACTTC.

The rearrangement uses TRBV20-1 and TRBJ1-2; 8 bases fit TRBD1. V trimming: 3 bases; J trimming: 8 bases; junction bases outside the gene matches: 11. The CDR3 totals 14 residues. Germline CDR1 is DFQATT and CDR2 is SNEGSKA (reference sequence). CDR3 coding DNA: TGCAGTGCTAGTCCCAGACAGGGGTCATGGGGCTACACCTTC. Translated, it gives CSASPRQGSWGYTF.

In its sample, this clone was seen once. The rearrangement joins TRBV15 to TRBJ1-1; D may be TRBD1 (6 bases). This CDR3 comprises 15 residues. The germline gives CDR1 LNHNV, CDR2 YYDKDF (reference sequence). V lost 2 bases and J 0 bases, leaving 10 bases between the germline ends. The CDR3 bases are TGTGCCACCAGCAGATCAACAGGGATGAACACTGAAGCTTTCTTT. Translation: CATSRSTGMNTEAFF. The variable domain in full, completed from reference TRBV15 and TRBJ1-1, reads DAMVIQNPRYQVTQFGKPVTLSCSQTLNHNVMYWYQQKSSQAPKLLFHYYDKDFNNEADTPDNFQSRRPNTSFCFLDIRSPGLGDTAMYLCATSRSTGMNTEAFFGQGTRLTVV.

The genes are TRBV18 and TRBJ2-2, with D perhaps TRBD1 or TRBD2 (5 bases each). Germline-derived CDR1 and CDR2 are KGHSH and LQKENI. The CDR3 spans 13 residues. Trimming took off 6 bases at V and 8 bases at J, with 13 bases between the two ends. The CDR3 is CASSRVGTGELFF. As DNA, the CDR3 is TGTGCCAGCTCGCGGGTCGGGACGGGGGAGCTGTTTTTT.

The chain couples TRBV12-3 or TRBV12-4 to TRBJ1-1; 7 bases agree with TRBD1. The CDR3 covers 13 residues. V shed 2 bases, J shed 7 bases, and the junction held 4 bases outside the gene matches. In DNA form, the CDR3 reads TGTGCCAGCAGTTTAAAAGGGGGCAGTGAAGCTTTCTTT. Its translation: CASSLKGGSEAFF.

The chain is built from TRBV2 and TRBJ2-3, with D perhaps matching TRBD1 or TRBD2 (5 bases each). The ends were cut back, 7 bases at V and 5 bases at J, with 13 bases in the middle. The CDR3 is 13 residues long. Germline lookup yields CDR1 SNHLY and CDR2 FYNNEI. The CDR3 DNA reads TGTGCCAGCATCATCGGGGCGGGAGATACGCAGTATTTT. Translation gives CASIIGAGDTQYF.

V gene TRBV13 combines with J gene TRBJ2-2; D is possibly TRBD1 or TRBD2 (5 bases each). The germline gives CDR1 PRHDT, CDR2 FYEKMQ (reference sequence). V was cut by 10 bases and J by 6 bases, with 12 bases left in between. This CDR3 is 12 amino acids long. CDR3 region: CAINGAAGELFF. CDR3 bases: TGTGCCATCAACGGGGCGGCCGGGGAGCTGTTTTTT.

The chain has TRBV21-1 and TRBJ2-7; TRBD1, the table's D call, was not compared with the DNA. TRBV21-1 is a pseudogene segment. CDR3 size: 14 residues. CDR3 loop: CASRRTGRHYEQYF. CDR3 nucleotide sequence: TGTGCCAGCAGGCGGACAGGAAGGCACTACGAGCAGTACTTC.

The V call is TRBV4-1, the J call TRBJ2-3; 10 bases match TRBD2. The CDR3 loop spans 17 amino acids. The V gene end was trimmed by 0 bases and the J gene end by 2 bases; junction bases not matched to a gene: 5. Germline V lookup: CDR1 MGHRA, CDR2 YSYEKL. The CDR3 bases are TGCGCCAGCAGCCAAGATCCAGCGGGGGGGGCCACAGATACGCAGTATTTT. Translated: CASSQDPAGGATDTQYF.

The chain carries TRBV6-2 or TRBV6-3 and TRBJ2-3; 7 nucleotides match TRBD2. The CDR3 runs to 15 residues. The ends lost 4 bases at V and 3 bases at J; junction bases unmatched: 7. Germline-derived CDR1 and CDR2 are MNHEY and SVGEGT. The CDR3 DNA is TGTGCCAGCAGTTCCCCGGGACTAAGGACAGATACGCAGTATTTT. Encoded protein: CASSSPGLRTDTQYF.

The gene calls are TRBV5-5 and TRBJ1-5; D not resolved. The germline V gene has CDR1 SGHKS and CDR2 YYEKEE (reference sequence). The ends were cut back, 2 bases at V and 6 bases at J, with 9 bases in the middle. The CDR3 runs to 13 residues. CDR3 loop: CASSFDASQPQHF. CDR3 sequence (DNA): TGTGCCAGCAGCTTTGATGCCAGTCAGCCCCAGCATTTT.

The gene calls are TRBV18 and TRBJ2-1; a weak D match, TRBD1 (5 bases). V was clipped by 2 bases and J by 7 bases, with 33 bases between them. The CDR3 covers 21 residues. The germline V gene has CDR1 KGHSH and CDR2 LQKENI. DNA for the CDR3: TGTGCCAGCTCACCATTGCCCTTGTTGCAGGGTAGTACTGTAGCCCTTAATGAGCAGTTCTTC. It codes for CASSPLPLLQGSTVALNEQFF.

The chain has TRBV7-9 and TRBJ1-3; tentatively, D is TRBD1 (5 bases). The CDR3 loop spans 15 amino acids. V was cut by 5 bases and J by 0 bases, with 11 bases left in between. The germline V gene encodes CDR1 SEHNR and CDR2 FQNEAQ (reference sequence). Here the CDR3 reads CASSPSGGSGNTIYF. CDR3 nucleotide sequence: TGTGCCAGCAGCCCATCGGGGGGCTCTGGAAACACCATATATTTT.

The chain has TRBV5-5 and TRBJ2-1; D gene ambiguous. The CDR3 length is 13 residues. Trimming shortened V by 0 bases and J by 7 bases, and 8 bases separated the two germline ends. CDR1 and CDR2 from the germline V gene are SGHKS and YYEKEE (reference sequence). As DNA, the CDR3 is TGTGCCAGCAGCTTGGGGCCCGGGAATGAGCAGTTCTTC. Encoded protein: CASSLGPGNEQFF.

This chain uses TRBV6-4 with TRBJ2-6; possible D gene TRBD1, 6 bases. Trimming stripped 8 bases from V and 0 bases from J, with 11 bases between. CDR1 and CDR2 (germline): MRHNA, SNTAGT. The CDR3 totals 15 residues. CDR3 region: CASCVGASGANVLTF. Written as DNA, the CDR3 is TGTGCCAGCTGTGTGGGGGCCTCTGGGGCCAACGTCCTGACTTTC.

This chain joins TRBV30 and TRBJ2-1; 11 nucleotides match TRBD1. With 5 bases clipped from V and 7 bases from J, the junction kept 10 bases outside the gene matches. CDR3 length equals 15 residues. Germline assignment: CDR1 GTSNPN and CDR2 SVGIG (reference sequence). DNA of the CDR3: TGTGCCTGGGGACTCGGACAGGGGGCGATGAATGAGCAGTTCTTC. This sequence encodes CAWGLGQGAMNEQFF.

The chain carries TRBV4-3 and TRBJ2-3; 11 nucleotides line up with TRBD2. Germline CDR1 reads LGHNA; CDR2 reads YSLEER. The CDR3 contains 17 residues. The J segment lost 4 bases and the V segment lost 0 bases, leaving 6 bases of the junction unmatched. CDR3 coding DNA: TGCGCCAGCAGCCAAGAAAGAACTAGCGGGAGCCCAGATACGCAGTATTTT. It specifies CASSQERTSGSPDTQYF.

This chain links TRBV27 with TRBJ2-5; 11 bases agree with TRBD2. CDR3 length equals 15 residues. Germline assignment: CDR1 MNHEY and CDR2 SMNVEV (reference sequence). J gave up 4 bases and V 5 bases, and 6 bases lay outside the gene matches. The CDR3 region is CASSGSGGEVETQYF. The CDR3 DNA is TGTGCCAGCAGTGGTAGCGGGGGGGAGGTAGAGACCCAGTACTTC.